This T cell receptor (beta chain) was obtained from a study of cytomegalovirus exposure and HLA in healthy donors. Study as a whole: A preliminary data release comprised 80 million to 95 million unique TCRs obtained from HLA-typed donors.

The PCR had 60 Vbeta and 13 Jbeta primers. Under the authors' procedure: Later work found approximately 87 million unique TCR beta chains, with 9.5 million to 11 million shared. The assay was immunoSEQ multiplex PCR, and TCRdb's table has in-frame clones only and misses some. V, J and clone size derive from that table, while D and trimming were established from the DNA sequence. The sample has about 200,000 clones, roughly 79% seen once. With respect to this clone: Other nucleotide sequences from this sample produce the same CDR3.

CDR1 and CDR2 from the germline V gene are SGHDT and YYEEEE. CDR3 size: 18 residues. The J segment lost 2 bases and the V segment lost 4 bases, leaving 7 bases of the junction unmatched. The sequenced sample was PBMCs. This TCR came from a man under 40 in good health and CMV-seronegative. The genes are TRBV5-6 and TRBJ2-2; TRBD2 matches 14 bases. The CDR3 spells CASSMPGTSGRNTGELFF. In DNA, the CDR3 is TGTGCCAGCAGCATGCCCGGGACTAGCGGGAGAAACACCGGGGAGCTGTTTTTT.